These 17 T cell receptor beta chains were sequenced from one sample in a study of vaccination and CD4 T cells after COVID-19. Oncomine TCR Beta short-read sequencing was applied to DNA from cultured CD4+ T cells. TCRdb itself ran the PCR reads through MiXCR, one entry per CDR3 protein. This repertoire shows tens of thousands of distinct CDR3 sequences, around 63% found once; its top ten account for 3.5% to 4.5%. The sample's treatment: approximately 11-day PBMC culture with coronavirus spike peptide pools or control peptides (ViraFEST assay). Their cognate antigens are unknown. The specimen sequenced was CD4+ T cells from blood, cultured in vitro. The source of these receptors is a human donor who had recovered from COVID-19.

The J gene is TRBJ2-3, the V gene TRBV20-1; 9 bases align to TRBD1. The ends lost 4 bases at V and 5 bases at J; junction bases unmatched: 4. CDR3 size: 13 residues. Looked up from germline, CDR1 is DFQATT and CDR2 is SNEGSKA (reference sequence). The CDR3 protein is CSAKRTGVDTQYF. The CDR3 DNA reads TGCAGTGCTAAAAGGACAGGGGTAGATACGCAGTATTTT.

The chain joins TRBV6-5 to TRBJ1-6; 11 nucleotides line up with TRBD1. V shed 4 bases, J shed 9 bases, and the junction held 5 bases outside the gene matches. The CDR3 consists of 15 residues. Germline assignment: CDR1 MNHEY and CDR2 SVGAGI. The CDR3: CASSLTGTGGSPLHF. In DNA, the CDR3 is TGTGCCAGCAGTTTGACCGGGACAGGGGGTTCACCCCTCCACTTT.

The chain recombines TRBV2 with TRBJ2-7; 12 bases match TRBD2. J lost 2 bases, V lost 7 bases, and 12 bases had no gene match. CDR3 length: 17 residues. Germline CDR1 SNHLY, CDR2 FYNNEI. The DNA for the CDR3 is TGTGCCAGCACTATAGCTAGCGGGAGGGCCTCGGCCTACGAGCAGTACTTC. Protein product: CASTIASGRASAYEQYF.

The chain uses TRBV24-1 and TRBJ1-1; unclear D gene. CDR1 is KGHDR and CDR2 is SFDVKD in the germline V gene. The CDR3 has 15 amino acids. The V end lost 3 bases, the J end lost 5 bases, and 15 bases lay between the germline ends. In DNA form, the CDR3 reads TGTGCCACCAGTGATCCCGGCTCAGCGGGGACTGAAGCTTTCTTT. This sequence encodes CATSDPGSAGTEAFF.

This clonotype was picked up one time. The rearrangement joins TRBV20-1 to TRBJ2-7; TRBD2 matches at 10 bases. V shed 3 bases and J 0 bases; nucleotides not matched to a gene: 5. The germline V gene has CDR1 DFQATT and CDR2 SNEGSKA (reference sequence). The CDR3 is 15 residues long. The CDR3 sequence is CSASLSSGGSYEQYF. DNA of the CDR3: TGCAGTGCTAGTCTGTCTAGCGGGGGCTCCTACGAGCAGTACTTC.

This chain's CDR3 is CASSRDTPGTQYF. The CDR3, as DNA: TGTGCCAGCAGTAGGGACACCCCGGGGACCCAGTACTTC. The V call is TRBV6-1, the J call TRBJ2-5; D is perhaps TRBD1 (6 bases). Germline V gives CDR1 MNHNS, CDR2 SASEGT. The length of the CDR3 is 13 residues. V dropped 5 bases and J dropped 7 bases, with 14 bases sitting between them.

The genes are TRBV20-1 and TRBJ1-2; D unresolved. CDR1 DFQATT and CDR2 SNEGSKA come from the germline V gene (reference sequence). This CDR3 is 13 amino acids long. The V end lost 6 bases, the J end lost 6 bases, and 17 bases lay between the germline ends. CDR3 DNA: TGCAGTGCCCAGAGAGGGTCCGGGGATGGCTACACCTTC. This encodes CSAQRGSGDGYTF.

CDR3 region: CASSGLGSYEQYF. The CDR3 nucleotides read TGTGCCAGCAGTGGATTGGGCTCCTACGAGCAGTACTTC. The chain couples TRBV2 to TRBJ2-7; D uncertain. Between the trimmed V and J ends, which lost 4 bases and 0 bases, there was a span of 7 bases. The CDR3 loop spans 13 amino acids. CDR1 is SNHLY and CDR2 is FYNNEI in the germline V gene. Complete variable domain (other parts from reference TRBV2 and TRBJ2-7): EPEVTQTPSHQVTQMGQEVILRCVPISNHLYFYWYRQILGQKVEFLVSFYNNEISEKSEIFDDQFSVERPDGSNFTLKIRSTKLEDSAMYFCASSGLGSYEQYFGPGTRLTVT.

CDR3 sequence: CASSVPPDTQYF. The CDR3 DNA sequence: TGTGCCAGCAGTGTGCCGCCAGATACGCAGTATTTT. The chain combines TRBV27 with TRBJ2-3; no clear D gene. Germline CDR1 and CDR2: MNHEY and SMNVEV (reference sequence). Trimming removed 5 bases from V and 4 bases from J, with 7 bases in between. The CDR3 has 12 residues.

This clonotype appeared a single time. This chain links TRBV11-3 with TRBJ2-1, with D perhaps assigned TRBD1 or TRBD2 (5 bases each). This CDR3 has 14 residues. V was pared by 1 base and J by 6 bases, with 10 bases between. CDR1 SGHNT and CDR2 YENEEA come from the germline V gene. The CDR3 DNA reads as TGTGCCAGCAGCTTAGTCGGGGCCTCCAATGAGCAGTTCTTC. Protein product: CASSLVGASNEQFF.

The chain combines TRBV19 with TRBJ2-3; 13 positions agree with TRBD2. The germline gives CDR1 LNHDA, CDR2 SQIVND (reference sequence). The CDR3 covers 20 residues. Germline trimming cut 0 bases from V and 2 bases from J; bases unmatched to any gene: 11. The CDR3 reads CASSIDTSTSGGAVTDTQYF. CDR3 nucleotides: TGTGCCAGTAGTATAGATACGAGTACTAGCGGGGGGGCCGTCACAGATACGCAGTATTTT.

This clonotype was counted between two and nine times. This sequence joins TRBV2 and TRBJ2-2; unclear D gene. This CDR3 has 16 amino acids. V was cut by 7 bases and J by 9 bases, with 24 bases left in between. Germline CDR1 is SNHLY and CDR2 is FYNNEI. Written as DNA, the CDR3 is TGTGCCAGCAACGATGGAAGGGTGGGTAGGAGTCGGGAGCTGTTTTTT. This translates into CASNDGRVGRSRELFF.

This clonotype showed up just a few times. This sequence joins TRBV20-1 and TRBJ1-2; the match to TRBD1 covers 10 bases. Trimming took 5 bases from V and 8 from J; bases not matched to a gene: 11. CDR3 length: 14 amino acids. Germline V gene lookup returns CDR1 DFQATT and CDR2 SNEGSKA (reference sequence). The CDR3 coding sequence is TGCAGTGCTCACCAAGCTGGGACAGGGGTCGGCTACACCTTC. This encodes CSAHQAGTGVGYTF.

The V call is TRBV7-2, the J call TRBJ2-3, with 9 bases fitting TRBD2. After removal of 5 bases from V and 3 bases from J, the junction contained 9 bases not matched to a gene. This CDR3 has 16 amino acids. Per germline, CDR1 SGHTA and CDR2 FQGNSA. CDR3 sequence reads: CASSPVAGVETDTQYF. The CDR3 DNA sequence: TGTGCCAGCAGCCCCGTAGCGGGAGTAGAGACAGATACGCAGTATTTT.

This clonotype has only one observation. The CDR3 here is CASSLVGRYYGYTF. The DNA for the CDR3 is TGTGCCAGCAGCTTAGTCGGCAGATATTATGGCTACACCTTC. V gene TRBV7-2 combines with J gene TRBJ1-2; D is unresolved. The ends were cut back, 1 base at V and 5 bases at J, with 11 bases in the middle. CDR3 length: 14 residues. The V gene's germline CDR1 is SGHTA and CDR2 FQGNSA.

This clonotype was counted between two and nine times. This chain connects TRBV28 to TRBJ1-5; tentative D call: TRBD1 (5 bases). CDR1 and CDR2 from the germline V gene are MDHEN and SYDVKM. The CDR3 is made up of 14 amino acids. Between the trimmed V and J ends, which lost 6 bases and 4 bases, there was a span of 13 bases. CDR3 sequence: CASSRGDGNQPQHF. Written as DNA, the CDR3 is TGTGCCAGCAGCCGGGGGGATGGGAATCAGCCCCAGCATTTT.

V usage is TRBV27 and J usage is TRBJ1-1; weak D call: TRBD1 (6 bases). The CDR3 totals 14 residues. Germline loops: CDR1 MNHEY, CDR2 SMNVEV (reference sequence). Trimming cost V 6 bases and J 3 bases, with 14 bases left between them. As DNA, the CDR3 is TGTGCCAGCAGGAGGGGGAGAGCGGACACTGAAGCTTTCTTT. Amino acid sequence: CASRRGRADTEAFF.